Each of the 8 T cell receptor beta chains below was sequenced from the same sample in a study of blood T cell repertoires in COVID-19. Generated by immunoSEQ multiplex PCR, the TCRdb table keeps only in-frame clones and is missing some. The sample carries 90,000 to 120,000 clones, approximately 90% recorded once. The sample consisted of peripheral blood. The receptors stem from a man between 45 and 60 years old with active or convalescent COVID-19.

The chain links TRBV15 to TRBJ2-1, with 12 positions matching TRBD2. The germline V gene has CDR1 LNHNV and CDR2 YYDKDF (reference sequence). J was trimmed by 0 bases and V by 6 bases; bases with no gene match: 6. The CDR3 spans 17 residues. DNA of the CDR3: TGTGCCACCAGGGGACTAGCGGGCGCCCTCTCCTACAATGAGCAGTTCTTC. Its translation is CATRGLAGALSYNEQFF. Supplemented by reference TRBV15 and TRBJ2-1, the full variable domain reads DAMVIQNPRYQVTQFGKPVTLSCSQTLNHNVMYWYQQKSSQAPKLLFHYYDKDFNNEADTPDNFQSRRPNTSFCFLDIRSPGLGDTAMYLCATRGLAGALSYNEQFFGPGTRLTVL.

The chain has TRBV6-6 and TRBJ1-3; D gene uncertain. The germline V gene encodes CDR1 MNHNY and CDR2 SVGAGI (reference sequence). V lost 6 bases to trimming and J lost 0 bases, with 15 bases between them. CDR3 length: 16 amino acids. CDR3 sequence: CASRDSQVSSGNTIYF. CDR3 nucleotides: TGTGCCAGCAGGGACTCTCAGGTCAGCTCTGGAAACACCATATATTTT.

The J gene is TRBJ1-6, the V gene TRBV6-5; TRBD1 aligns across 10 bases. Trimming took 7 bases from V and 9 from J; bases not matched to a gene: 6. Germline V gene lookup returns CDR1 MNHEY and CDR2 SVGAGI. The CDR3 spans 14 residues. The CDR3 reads CASTLGQGTSPLHF. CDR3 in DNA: TGTGCCAGCACCTTGGGACAGGGGACTTCACCCCTCCACTTT.

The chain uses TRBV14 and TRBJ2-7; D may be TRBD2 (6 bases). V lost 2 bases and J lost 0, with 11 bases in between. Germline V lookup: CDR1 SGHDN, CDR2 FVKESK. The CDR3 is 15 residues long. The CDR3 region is CASSQRDGSSYEQYF. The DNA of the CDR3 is TGTGCCAGCAGCCAAAGGGACGGGAGCTCCTACGAGCAGTACTTC.

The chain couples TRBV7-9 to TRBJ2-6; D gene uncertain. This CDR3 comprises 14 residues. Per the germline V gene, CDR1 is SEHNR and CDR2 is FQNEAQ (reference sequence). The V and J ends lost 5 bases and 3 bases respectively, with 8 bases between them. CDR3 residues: CASSTTDGANVLTF. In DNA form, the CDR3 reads TGTGCCAGCAGCACAACCGATGGGGCCAACGTCCTGACTTTC.

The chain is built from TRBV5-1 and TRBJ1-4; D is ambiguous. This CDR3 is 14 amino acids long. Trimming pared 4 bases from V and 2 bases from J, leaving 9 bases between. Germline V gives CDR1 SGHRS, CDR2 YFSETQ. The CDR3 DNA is TGCGCCAGCAGCCGGTCTCTGACTAATGAAAAACTGTTTTTT. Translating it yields CASSRSLTNEKLFF.

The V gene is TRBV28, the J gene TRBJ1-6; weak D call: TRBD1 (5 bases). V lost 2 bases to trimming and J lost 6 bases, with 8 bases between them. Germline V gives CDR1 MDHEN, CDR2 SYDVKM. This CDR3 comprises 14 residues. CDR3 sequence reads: CASSLAGTNSPLHF. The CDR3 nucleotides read TGTGCCAGCAGTTTAGCGGGGACTAATTCACCCCTCCACTTT.

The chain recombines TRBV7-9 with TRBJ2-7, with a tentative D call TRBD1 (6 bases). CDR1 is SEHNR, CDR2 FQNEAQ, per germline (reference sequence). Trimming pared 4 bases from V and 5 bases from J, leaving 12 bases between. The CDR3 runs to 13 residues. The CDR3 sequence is CASSYQGSHEQYF. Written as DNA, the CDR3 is TGTGCCAGCAGCTATCAGGGGTCCCACGAGCAGTACTTC.